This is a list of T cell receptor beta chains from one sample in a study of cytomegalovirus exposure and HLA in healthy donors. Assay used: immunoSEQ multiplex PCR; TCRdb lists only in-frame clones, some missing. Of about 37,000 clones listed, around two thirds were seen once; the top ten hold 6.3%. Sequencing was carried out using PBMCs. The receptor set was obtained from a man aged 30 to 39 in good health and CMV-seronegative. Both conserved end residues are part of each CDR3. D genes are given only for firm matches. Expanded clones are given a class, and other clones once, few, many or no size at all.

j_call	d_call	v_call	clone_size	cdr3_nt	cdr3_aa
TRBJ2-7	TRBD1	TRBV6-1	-	TGTGCCAGCAGTCAGGGACAGGGGGGCATCTACGAGCAGTACTTC	CASSQGQGGIYEQYF
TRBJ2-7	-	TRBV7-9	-	TGTGCCAGCCGTAAGCAGGATCCTTCCTACGAGCAGTACTTC	CASRKQDPSYEQYF
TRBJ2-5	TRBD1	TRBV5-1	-	TGCGCCAGCAGCCGGACAGGACAGGGTGGAGAGACCCAGTACTTC	CASSRTGQGGETQYF
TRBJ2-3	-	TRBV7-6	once	TGTGCCAGCAGCCCGTCGGGACTAAGGACAGGGCGGGATCCAGATACGCAGTATTTT	CASSPSGLRTGRDPDTQYF
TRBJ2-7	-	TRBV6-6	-	TGTGCCAGCACTTATTCTAACTCCTACGAGCAGTACTTC	CASTYSNSYEQYF
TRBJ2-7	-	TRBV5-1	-	TGCGCCAGCAGCTCCACAACTGACAGGCCCTACGAGCAGTACTTC	CASSSTTDRPYEQYF
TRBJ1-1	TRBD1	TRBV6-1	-	TGTGCCAGCAGGGTCGACAGGGCGAACACTGAAGCTTTCTTT	CASRVDRANTEAFF
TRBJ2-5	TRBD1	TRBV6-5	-	TGTGCCAGCTCGAAAGGACAGGGGCACCAAGAGACCCAGTACTTC	CASSKGQGHQETQYF
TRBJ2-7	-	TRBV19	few	TGTGCCAGTAGCCCTACTAGTCGGTACGAGCAGTACTTC	CASSPTSRYEQYF
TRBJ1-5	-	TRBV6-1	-	TGTGCCAGCACCGCGCTCAATCAGCCCCAGCATTTT	CASTALNQPQHF
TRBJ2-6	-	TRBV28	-	TGTGCCAGCAGTACAGGGCCCCCCTCTGGGGCCAACGTCCTGACTTTC	CASSTGPPSGANVLTF
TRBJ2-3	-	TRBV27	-	TGTGCCAGCAGCCTCCTAGGAAGCACAGATACGCAGTATTTT	CASSLLGSTDTQYF
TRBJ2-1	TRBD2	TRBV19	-	TGTGCCAGTTGTGGCGGGAGCTCCTACAATGAGCAGTTCTTC	CASCGGSSYNEQFF
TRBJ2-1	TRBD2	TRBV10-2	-	TGCGCCAGCGCATCCGGACTAGCGGGAGTTGAGCAGTTCTTC	CASASGLAGVEQFF
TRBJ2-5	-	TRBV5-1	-	TGCGCCAGCGAAAAAGAAGGGGCCCAGTACTTC	CASEKEGAQYF
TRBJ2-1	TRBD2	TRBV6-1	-	TGTGCCAGCAGTGTCCGCAGAGGACTAGCGGGAGGGCCGGGCAATGAGCAGTTCTTC	CASSVRRGLAGGPGNEQFF
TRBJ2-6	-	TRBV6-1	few	TGTGCCAGCAGTAAAGCTTACTCTGGGGCCAACGTCCTGACTTTC	CASSKAYSGANVLTF
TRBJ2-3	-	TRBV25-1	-	TGTGCCAGCAGTGACCCTCTGCTGGACTCTAGTTACACAGATACGCAGTATTTT	CASSDPLLDSSYTDTQYF
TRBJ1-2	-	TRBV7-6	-	TGTGCCAGCAGCTCTTTAAGGGAGGGGGATGGCTACACCTTC	CASSSLREGDGYTF
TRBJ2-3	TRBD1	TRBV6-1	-	TGTGCCAGCAGCAGGACAGGGGGATATACGCAGTATTTT	CASSRTGGYTQYF
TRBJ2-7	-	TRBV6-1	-	TGTGCCAGCAGCGACAGATACTACGAGCAGTACTTC	CASSDRYYEQYF
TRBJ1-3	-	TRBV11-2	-	TGTGCCAGCAGTCAACAGGAAAACACCATATATTTT	CASSQQENTIYF
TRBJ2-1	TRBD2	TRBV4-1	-	TGCGCCAGCAGCCAACTGAGGGGGGGTAGCGGGGGCGGGGAGCAGTTCTTC	CASSQLRGGSGGGEQFF
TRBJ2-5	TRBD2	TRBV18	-	TGTGCCAGCTCTCCCGACGGGAGGGGTTTAGAGACCCAGTACTTC	CASSPDGRGLETQYF
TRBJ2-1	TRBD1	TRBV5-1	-	TGCGCCAGCAGTGGGGGACAGGGCTCCTACAATGAGCAGTTCTTC	CASSGGQGSYNEQFF
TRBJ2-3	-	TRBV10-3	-	TGTGCCATCAACTCGGCGGGACTCACAGATACGCAGTATTTT	CAINSAGLTDTQYF
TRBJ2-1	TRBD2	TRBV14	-	TGTGCCAGCAGTGTAGCGGGAGGCTACAATGAGCAGTTCTTC	CASSVAGGYNEQFF
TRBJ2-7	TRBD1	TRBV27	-	TGTGCCAGCAGCCGCAGACAGGGCTACGAGCAGTACTTC	CASSRRQGYEQYF
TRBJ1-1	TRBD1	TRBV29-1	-	TGCAGCGTCTGGGACAGGGGTTGTGAAGCTTTCTTT	CSVWDRGCEAFF
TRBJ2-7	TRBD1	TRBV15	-	TGTGCCACCAGCAGGGGACAGGCCATATACGAGCAGTACTTC	CATSRGQAIYEQYF
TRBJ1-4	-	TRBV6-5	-	TGTGCCAGCAGTACTACGGGTGTGATCAGCGAAAAACTGTTTTTT	CASSTTGVISEKLFF
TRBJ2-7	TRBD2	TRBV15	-	TGTGCCACCAGCAGAGAATACGGGGGGTTAACCTACGAGCAGTACTTC	CATSREYGGLTYEQYF
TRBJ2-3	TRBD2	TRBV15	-	TGTGCCACCAGCCCCAGGGGAGGTAGCGGGGGGGCCACAGATACGCAGTATTTT	CATSPRGGSGGATDTQYF
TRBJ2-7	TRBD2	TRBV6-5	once	TGTGCCAGCAGTTGGGGACTAGCGGGCCCTTACGAGCAGTACTTC	CASSWGLAGPYEQYF
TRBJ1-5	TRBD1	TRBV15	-	TGTGCCACCGGCAGACAACAGGGGGCTGGTCAGCCCCAGCATTTT	CATGRQQGAGQPQHF
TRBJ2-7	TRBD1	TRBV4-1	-	TGCGCCAGCACCCCAGAGTCCGGGACAGGTCCGTACGAGCAGTACTTC	CASTPESGTGPYEQYF
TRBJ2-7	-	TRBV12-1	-	TGTGCCAGCAGCTTCCCCGACAGGCGACCCTACGAGCAGTACTTC	CASSFPDRRPYEQYF
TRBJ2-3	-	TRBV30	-	TGTGCCTGGAGTACAGTCGCAGATACGCAGTATTTT	CAWSTVADTQYF
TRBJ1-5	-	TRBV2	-	TGTGCCAGCAGGGCTACAGGAAGCTCCAATCAGCCCCAGCATTTT	CASRATGSSNQPQHF
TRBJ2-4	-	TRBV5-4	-	TGTGCCAGCAGCTTGGATGCTACAGGGCTACTAAACATTCAGTACTTC	CASSLDATGLLNIQYF
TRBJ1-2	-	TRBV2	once	TGTGCCAGCAGTGATAGTACAAGCGGCTATGGCTACACCTTC	CASSDSTSGYGYTF
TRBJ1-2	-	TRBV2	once	TGTGCCAGCAGGGAACTTCCAGGCTATTATGGCTACCCCTTC	CASRELPGYYGYPF
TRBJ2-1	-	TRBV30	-	TGTGCCTGGGGGAGACTAGTCAATGAGCAGTTCTTC	CAWGRLVNEQFF
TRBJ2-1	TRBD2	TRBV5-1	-	TGCGCCAGCAGCTTGGGACTAGCGGCGTACAATGAGCAGTTCTTC	CASSLGLAAYNEQFF
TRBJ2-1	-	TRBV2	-	TGTGCCATCAACCGGGGTGTTTCCTACAATGAGCAGTTCTTC	CAINRGVSYNEQFF
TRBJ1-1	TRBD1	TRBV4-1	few	TGCGCCAGCAGCAGACCCGGGACAGGGGGCCCCATGAACACTGAAGCTTTCTTT	CASSRPGTGGPMNTEAFF